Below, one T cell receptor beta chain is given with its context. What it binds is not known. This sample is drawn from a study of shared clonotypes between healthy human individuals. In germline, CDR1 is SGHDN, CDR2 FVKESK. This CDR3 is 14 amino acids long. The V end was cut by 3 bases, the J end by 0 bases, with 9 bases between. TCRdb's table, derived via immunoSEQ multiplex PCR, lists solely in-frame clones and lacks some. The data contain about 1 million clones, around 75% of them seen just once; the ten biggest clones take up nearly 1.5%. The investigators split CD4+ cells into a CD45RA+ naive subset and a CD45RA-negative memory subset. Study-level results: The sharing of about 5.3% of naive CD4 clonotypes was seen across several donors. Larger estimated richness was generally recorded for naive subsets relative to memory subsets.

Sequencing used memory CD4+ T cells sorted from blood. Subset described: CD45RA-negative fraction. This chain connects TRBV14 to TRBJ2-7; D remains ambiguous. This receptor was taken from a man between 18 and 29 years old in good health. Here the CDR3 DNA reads TGTGCCAGCAGCCATCAGAACTACTCCTACGAGCAGTACTTC. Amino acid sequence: CASSHQNYSYEQYF.